A single sample gave rise to the 24 T cell receptor beta chains below, sequenced in a study of blood T cell repertoires in COVID-19. Sequencing used immunoSEQ multiplex PCR; TCRdb keeps in-frame clones, though not all of them. The sample carries 150,000 to 200,000 clones, about 75% recorded once. The sequencing input was peripheral blood. The source of these receptors is a woman in her 70s with acute or convalescent COVID-19.

This clone was seen once. The rearrangement links TRBV9 to TRBJ2-2; D remains unclear. CDR3 length: 15 amino acids. Germline lookup yields CDR1 SGDLS and CDR2 YYNGEE. Trimming cost V 0 bases and J 0 bases, with 6 bases left between them. The CDR3: CASSVAGANTGELFF. CDR3 nucleotide sequence: TGTGCCAGCAGCGTAGCAGGTGCGAACACCGGGGAGCTGTTTTTT.

This clone was seen a handful of times. The V gene is TRBV21-1, the J gene TRBJ2-1; the DNA was not used to check the table's D call, TRBD1. TRBV21-1 is given as a pseudogene. This CDR3 region has 17 residues. The CDR3 protein is CASSLARGQKKYNEQFF. In DNA form, the CDR3 reads TGTGCCAGCAGCCTAGCTCGGGGACAAAAAAAATACAATGAGCAGTTCTTC.

The V and J genes are TRBV18 and TRBJ2-2; possible D gene TRBD1, 5 bases. CDR3 length: 15 amino acids. Germline CDR1 is KGHSH and CDR2 is LQKENI. Trimming took off 2 bases at V and 5 bases at J, with 12 bases between the two ends. The CDR3 DNA sequence: TGTGCCAGCTCACCAAACACAGGTTCAACCGGGGAGCTGTTTTTT. As protein: CASSPNTGSTGELFF.

This clone was seen only once. The V call is TRBV5-5, the J call TRBJ1-5, with D unresolved. This CDR3 comprises 15 residues. Trimming cost V 1 base and J 2 bases, with 10 bases left between them. Germline CDR1 and CDR2: SGHKS and YYEKEE (reference sequence). Here the CDR3 reads CASSLSGEGNQPQHF. The DNA of the CDR3 is TGTGCCAGCAGCTTGTCCGGGGAGGGCAATCAGCCCCAGCATTTT.

This clone was seen repeatedly, ten times or more. The rearrangement uses TRBV5-4 and TRBJ2-1; 7 bases are shared with TRBD2. The CDR3 is 17 amino acids. The germline V gene has CDR1 SGHNT and CDR2 YYREEE (reference sequence). V dropped 3 bases and J dropped 5; count of bases not matched to a gene: 14. The CDR3 reads CASSSNLGASGNNEQFF. The CDR3, as DNA: TGTGCCAGCAGCTCTAACCTCGGGGCTAGCGGAAACAATGAGCAGTTCTTC.

The DNA for the CDR3 is TGTGCCAGCAGCCCATTTGGACTGGAGAGCACAGATACGCAGTATTTT. Its translation is CASSPFGLESTDTQYF. The genes are TRBV13 and TRBJ2-3; maybe TRBD2 (5 bases). The V gene lost 5 bases and the J gene lost 0 bases, with 15 bases spanning the gap. This CDR3 spans 16 amino acids. Germline V gene sequence: CDR1 PRHDT, CDR2 FYEKMQ (reference sequence).

The chain recombines TRBV6-5 with TRBJ2-5; the match to TRBD1 covers 9 bases. The CDR3 runs 14 residues. The V segment lost 6 bases and the J segment 4 bases; nucleotides outside the gene matches: 6. Per germline, CDR1 MNHEY and CDR2 SVGAGI. In DNA form, the CDR3 reads TGTGCCAGCAGGCCGGGACAGGGTAGAGAGACCCAGTACTTC. Its protein is CASRPGQGRETQYF.

Only one count was recorded for this clone. The chain employs TRBV7-9 and TRBJ2-7; D unclear. The CDR3 totals 13 residues. Germline CDR1 reads SEHNR; CDR2 reads FQNEAQ (reference sequence). V was clipped by 0 bases and J by 3 bases, with 6 bases between them. CDR3 sequence: CASSLAPVYEQYF. CDR3 in DNA: TGTGCCAGCAGCTTAGCGCCGGTCTACGAGCAGTACTTC. Variable domain in full (rest from reference TRBV7-9 and TRBJ2-7): DTGVSQNPRHKITKRGQNVTFRCDPISEHNRLYWYRQTLGQGPEFLTYFQNEAQLEKSRLLSDRFSAERPKGSFSTLEIQRTEQGDSAMYLCASSLAPVYEQYFGPGTRLTVT.

This clone was counted many times. The gene calls are TRBV5-1 and TRBJ1-1; 11 bases are a match to TRBD1. Germline CDR1 and CDR2: SGHRS and YFSETQ. The CDR3 length is 15 residues. V trimming: 4 bases; J trimming: 4 bases; junction bases outside the gene matches: 6. CDR3 sequence reads: CASSPRTGGRTEAFF. The CDR3, as DNA: TGCGCCAGCAGCCCAAGGACAGGGGGCCGCACTGAAGCTTTCTTT.

The chain uses TRBV13 and TRBJ2-7; D not certain. This CDR3 is built from 14 residues. Trimming pared 2 bases from V and 0 bases from J, leaving 8 bases between. Germline V gene data show CDR1 as PRHDT and CDR2 as FYEKMQ (reference sequence). The CDR3 DNA sequence: TGTGCCAGCAGCTTATCGTCCCTCTCCTACGAGCAGTACTTC. Encoded protein: CASSLSSLSYEQYF.

This clone was counted a few times. The chain is built from TRBV28 and TRBJ2-7; D possibly corresponds to TRBD2 (5 bases). The CDR3 spans 14 residues. Trimming left V 5 bases short and J 2 bases short, with 13 bases between. Germline V CDR1 and CDR2: MDHEN, SYDVKM. CDR3 residues: CASSRTQTTYEQYF. In nucleotides, the CDR3 is TGTGCCAGCAGTCGGACTCAAACGACCTACGAGCAGTACTTC.

The rearrangement joins TRBV6-1 to TRBJ1-5; D not resolved. Looked up from germline, CDR1 is MNHNS and CDR2 is SASEGT. Trimming shortened V by 1 base and J by 5 bases, and 21 bases separated the two germline ends. There are 18 residues in the CDR3. CDR3 protein: CASSEGDGGIPLYQPQHF. DNA of the CDR3: TGTGCCAGCAGTGAAGGTGATGGAGGGATTCCTTTATATCAGCCCCAGCATTTT.

The V gene is TRBV19, the J gene TRBJ2-3, with TRBD2 matching over 8 bases. The V segment lost 2 bases and the J segment 4 bases; nucleotides outside the gene matches: 8. The CDR3 runs 16 residues. Germline CDR1 reads LNHDA; CDR2 reads SQIVND (reference sequence). CDR3 nucleotide sequence: TGTGCCAGTAGTATATCGCGGGAGGACGCGTCAGATACGCAGTATTTT. It encodes CASSISREDASDTQYF.

V is TRBV6-5 and J is TRBJ2-2; D uncertain. Germline V gene sequence: CDR1 MNHEY, CDR2 SVGAGI. The V gene lost 1 base and the J gene lost 1 base, with 4 bases spanning the gap. This CDR3 has 14 residues. The CDR3 region has the DNA TGTGCCAGCAGTTACTGTAAGAACACCGGGGAGCTGTTTTTT. Protein sequence: CASSYCKNTGELFF.

The V and J genes are TRBV1 and TRBJ1-6. TRBV1 is noted as a pseudogene. The CDR3 runs 16 residues. CDR3 region: CTSSQVYSYDNSPLHF. The CDR3 nucleotides are TGCACCAGCAGCCAAGTCTACTCCTATGATAATTCACCCCTCCACTTT.

This rearrangement joins TRBV12-5 to TRBJ2-1; TRBD1 matches 10 bases. The CDR3 contains 15 residues. Trimming removed 6 bases from V and 8 bases from J; junction bases left unmatched: 10. The germline gives CDR1 LGHNT, CDR2 FRNRAP. The CDR3 loop is CASGKGDRGNDEQFF. In nucleotides, the CDR3 is TGTGCTAGTGGAAAAGGGGACAGGGGAAATGATGAGCAGTTCTTC.

The V and J genes are TRBV4-2 and TRBJ2-7, with a possible D match to TRBD2 (5 bases). Trimming shortened V by 4 bases and J by 6 bases, and 13 bases separated the two germline ends. Germline V gives CDR1 LGHNA, CDR2 YNFKEQ. This CDR3 has 13 amino acids. As DNA, the CDR3 is TGTGCCAGCAGCCGCGAAGAAGGGAGCGAGCAGTACTTC. Protein product: CASSREEGSEQYF.

The V call is TRBV19, the J call TRBJ2-5; 13 bases line up with TRBD2. CDR1 and CDR2 from the germline V gene are LNHDA and SQIVND (reference sequence). This CDR3 has 15 residues. The V and J ends lost 9 bases and 2 bases, in that order; junction bases with no gene match: 6. The CDR3 protein is CASRTSGRYQETQYF. The CDR3 DNA is TGTGCCAGCAGGACTAGCGGGAGATATCAAGAGACCCAGTACTTC.

V usage is TRBV27 and J usage is TRBJ2-3, with TRBD1 as a possible D gene (5 bases). Germline V gene sequence: CDR1 MNHEY, CDR2 SMNVEV (reference sequence). V lost 2 bases and J lost 0, with 12 bases in between. CDR3 length: 16 residues. CDR3: CASSLGAGFSTDTQYF. The CDR3 bases are TGTGCCAGCAGTTTAGGGGCAGGGTTTAGCACAGATACGCAGTATTTT.

V gene TRBV6-5 combines with J gene TRBJ1-5; unclear D gene. Trimming stripped 8 bases from V and 3 bases from J, with 14 bases between. The CDR3 covers 14 residues. Germline CDR1 MNHEY, CDR2 SVGAGI. CDR3 bases: TGTGCCAGCGCCCAACCGGGGTTCAATCAGCCCCAGCATTTT. It yields the protein CASAQPGFNQPQHF.

V usage is TRBV19 and J usage is TRBJ2-4; D may be TRBD1 (6 bases). V lost 4 bases to trimming and J lost 8 bases, with 18 bases between them. There are 15 residues in the CDR3. The germline CDR1 and CDR2 sequences are LNHDA and SQIVND (reference sequence). In DNA form, the CDR3 reads TGTGCCAGTAGTACCGCCGGGACATTAATACACATTCAGTACTTC. It specifies CASSTAGTLIHIQYF.

This clone was observed a handful of times. This sequence joins TRBV7-2 and TRBJ1-6; 7 bases fit TRBD1. The CDR3 contains 14 residues. Germline-derived CDR1 and CDR2 are SGHTA and FQGNSA. V dropped 1 base and J dropped 10; count of bases not matched to a gene: 4. The CDR3 spells CASSLEDRLSPLHF. CDR3 bases: TGTGCCAGCAGCTTAGAGGACAGGCTCTCACCCCTCCACTTT.

In this sample, this clone turned up once. The genes are TRBV5-1 and TRBJ1-6, with TRBD1 as a possible D gene (6 bases). The ends were cut back, 0 bases at V and 8 bases at J, with 12 bases in the middle. Germline V gives CDR1 SGHRS, CDR2 YFSETQ. The CDR3 runs 15 residues. In nucleotides, the CDR3 is TGCGCCAGCAGCTTGGCCGGGGCAGGGGATTCACCCCTCCACTTT. It encodes CASSLAGAGDSPLHF.

This chain connects TRBV5-4 to TRBJ2-3; 12 positions agree with TRBD1. This CDR3 comprises 16 residues. V dropped 0 bases and J dropped 4; count of bases not matched to a gene: 3. The germline gives CDR1 SGHNT, CDR2 YYREEE (reference sequence). CDR3: CASSLAGQGAADTQYF. DNA of the CDR3: TGTGCCAGCAGCTTGGCGGGACAGGGGGCGGCAGATACGCAGTATTTT.